This is a list of T cell receptor beta chains from one sample in a study of post-analysis software for immune sequencing data. TCRdb used MiXCR to reprocess the PCR reads, holding one entry per CDR3 protein. Found here are roughly 580,000 distinct CDR3 sequences, roughly 46% of them singletons; the top ten hold 1.5% to 2%. The sequenced material came from blood. Receptors originate from a girl between 10 and 17 years old with multiple sclerosis. CDR3s include the opening cysteine and the closing phenylalanine or tryptophan.

cdr3_aa | j_call | v_call
CASSPYGTYEQYF | NA | TRBV27
CASSFTLAATTDTQYF | TRBJ2-3 | TRBV5-1
CASSDRQGDEQFF | TRBJ2-1 | TRBV7-2
CSAMAAGCNEQYF | TRBJ2-7 | TRBV20-1
CASSQLGGAWETQYF | TRBJ2-5 | TRBV4-1
CASSSDPNQPDTQYF | TRBJ2-3 | TRBV5-1
CSARTSGRPTDTQYF | TRBJ2-3 | TRBV29-1
CAWTENTDTQYF | TRBJ2-3 | TRBV30
CASRTGVSTEAFF | TRBJ1-1 | TRBV6-6
CAIGRGLSYEQYF | TRBJ2-7 | TRBV10-3
CASVTEYNEQFF | TRBJ2-1 | TRBV12-3/TRBV12-4
CATSDRTEQFF | TRBJ2-1 | TRBV24-1
CASSLAADGSYEQYF | TRBJ2-7 | TRBV5-1
CASSSGTVFYEQYF | TRBJ2-7 | TRBV5-1
CAISETTASGANVLTF | TRBJ2-6 | TRBV10-3
CASSQDEIPADTQYF | TRBJ2-3 | TRBV4-1
CAIRGGAGGLASSGSNEQFF | TRBJ2-1 | TRBV10-3
CASSLLGSSTDTQYF | TRBJ2-3 | TRBV7-8
CAISESPGSYEQYF | NA | TRBV10-3
CSVARRMADDIQYF | TRBJ2-4 | TRBV29-1
CASSRTSGGAQYF | TRBJ2-5 | TRBV6-5
CASSKDINYNEQFF | TRBJ2-1 | TRBV6-4
CASSLGGGGKINEQFF | TRBJ2-1 | TRBV11-3
CSAREAGGAFTDTQYF | TRBJ2-3 | TRBV20-1
CASSPPRREAGRGELFF | TRBJ2-2 | TRBV12-3/TRBV12-4
CASTSHESTEAFF | TRBJ1-1 | TRBV12-3/TRBV12-4
CASTPGLAGNNEQFF | TRBJ2-1 | TRBV6-4
CASSHNEAGIYNEQFF | TRBJ2-1 | TRBV5-1
CASRLDRSISYEQYF | TRBJ2-7 | TRBV7-2
CASSLSGGSANHEQFF | TRBJ2-1 | TRBV5-1
CASSEGAGGDGYTF | TRBJ1-2 | TRBV2
CATSDSRGQTQYF | TRBJ2-5 | TRBV24-1
CASSLSRQHSNQPQHF | TRBJ1-5 | TRBV12-3/TRBV12-4
CASSGEGQENIQYF | NA | TRBV9
CASMAGMNTEAFF | TRBJ1-1 | TRBV6-5
CASSQEWISSDTQYF | TRBJ2-3 | TRBV14
CSASSWTGQIYNEQFF | TRBJ2-1 | TRBV20-1
CASSPTVLETQYF | NA | TRBV12-3/TRBV12-4
CATSDPKDTAKNIQYF | TRBJ2-4 | TRBV24-1
CASSFEELYGYTF | TRBJ1-2 | TRBV12-3/TRBV12-4
CNARGERDRYIQYF | TRBJ2-4 | TRBV20-1
CASSSGQGVETQYF | TRBJ2-5 | TRBV5-1